This entry concerns a single TCR beta chain. This sample was taken from a study of blood T cell repertoires in COVID-19. Produced via immunoSEQ multiplex PCR; TCRdb's table is partial and in-frame only. The repertoire has a few hundred thousand clones, roughly 84% of them found once; the top ten carry approximately 6.5%. Individuals drawn from some 25 US areas were roughly 18 to 95 years old. The receptor's source is a woman in her thirties or forties who had recovered from COVID-19. The sequenced sample consisted of PBMCs or T cells enriched from blood (not recorded which).

CDR3 in DNA: TGTGCCACCAGCCCCCTTGGTCAGTACAATGAGCAGTTCTTC. It codes for CATSPLGQYNEQFF. The V and J genes are TRBV15 and TRBJ2-1; D uncertain. V lost 5 bases to trimming and J lost 4 bases, with 12 bases between them. Germline values: CDR1 LNHNV, CDR2 YYDKDF (reference sequence). The CDR3 extends over 14 amino acids.